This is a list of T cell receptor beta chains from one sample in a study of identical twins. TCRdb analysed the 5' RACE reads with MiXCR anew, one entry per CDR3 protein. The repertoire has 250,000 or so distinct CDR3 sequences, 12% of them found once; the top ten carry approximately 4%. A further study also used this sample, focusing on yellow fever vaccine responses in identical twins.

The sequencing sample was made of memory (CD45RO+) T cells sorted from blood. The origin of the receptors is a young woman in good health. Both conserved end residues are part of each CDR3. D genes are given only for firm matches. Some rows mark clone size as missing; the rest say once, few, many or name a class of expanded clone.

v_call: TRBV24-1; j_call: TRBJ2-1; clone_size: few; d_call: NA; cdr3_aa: CATSEQAAGWNEQFF; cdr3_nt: TGTGCCACCAGTGAACAGGCGGCGGGGTGGAATGAGCAGTTCTTC
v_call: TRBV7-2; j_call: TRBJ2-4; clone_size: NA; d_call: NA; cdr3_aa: CASSLAASGKNIQYF; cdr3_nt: TGTGCCAGCAGCCTCGCAGCATCCGGCAAAAACATTCAGTACTTC
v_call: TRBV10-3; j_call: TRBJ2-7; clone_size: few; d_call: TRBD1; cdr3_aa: CAISEGGQGVREQYF; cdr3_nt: TGTGCCATCAGTGAGGGCGGGCAGGGGGTGCGAGAGCAGTACTTC
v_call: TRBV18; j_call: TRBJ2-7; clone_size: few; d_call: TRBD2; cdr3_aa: CASSENRLAGEEQYF; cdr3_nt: TGTGCCAGCTCGGAAAATCGACTAGCGGGGGAAGAGCAGTACTTC
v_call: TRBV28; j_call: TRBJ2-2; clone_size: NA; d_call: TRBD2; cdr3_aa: CASSPAGTNTGELFF; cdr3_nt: TGTGCCAGCAGCCCAGCGGGGACCAACACCGGGGAGCTGTTTTTT
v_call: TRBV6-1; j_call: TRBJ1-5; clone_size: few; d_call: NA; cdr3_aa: CASSLRGNSNQPQHF; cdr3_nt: TGTGCCAGCAGCCTTCGGGGAAATAGCAATCAGCCCCAGCATTTT
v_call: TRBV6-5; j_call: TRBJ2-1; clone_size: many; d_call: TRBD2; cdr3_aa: CASSYLKGLAGEINEQFF; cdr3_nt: TGTGCCAGCAGTTACTTAAAGGGACTAGCGGGAGAGATCAATGAGCAGTTCTTC
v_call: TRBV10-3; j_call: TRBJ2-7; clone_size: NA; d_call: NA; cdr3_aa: CAISDVAGSYEQYF; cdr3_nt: TGTGCCATCAGTGATGTAGCTGGCTCCTACGAGCAGTACTTC
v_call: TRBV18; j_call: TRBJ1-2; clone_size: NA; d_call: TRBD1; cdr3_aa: CASSPPGDSSFYGYTF; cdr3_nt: TGTGCCAGCTCACCCCCGGGGGACAGCTCGTTCTATGGCTACACCTTC
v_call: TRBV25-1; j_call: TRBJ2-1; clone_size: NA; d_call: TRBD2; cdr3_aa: CASRLSGGARNEQFF; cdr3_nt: TGTGCCAGCAGGCTGAGCGGGGGGGCCAGGAATGAGCAGTTCTTC
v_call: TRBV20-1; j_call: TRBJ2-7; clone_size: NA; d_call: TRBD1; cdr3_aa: CSATRTGLVFGEQYF; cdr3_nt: TGCAGTGCCACCAGGACAGGCCTCGTGTTTGGGGAGCAGTACTTC
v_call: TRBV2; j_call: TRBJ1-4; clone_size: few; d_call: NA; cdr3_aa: CASTKSGRDNEKLFF; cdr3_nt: TGTGCCAGCACCAAGTCGGGGAGGGATAATGAAAAACTGTTTTTT
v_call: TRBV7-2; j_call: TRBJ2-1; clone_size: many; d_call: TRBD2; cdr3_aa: CASSLGAGGQSEQFF; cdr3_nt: TGTGCCAGCAGCTTAGGGGCGGGAGGGCAAAGTGAGCAGTTCTTC
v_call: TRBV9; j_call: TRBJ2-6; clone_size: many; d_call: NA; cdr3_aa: CASSIPWVGGANVLTF; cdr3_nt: TGTGCCAGCAGCATCCCTTGGGTCGGTGGGGCCAACGTCCTGACTTTC
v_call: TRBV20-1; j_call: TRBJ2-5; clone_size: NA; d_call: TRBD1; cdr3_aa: CSAKIRDSHWKTQYF; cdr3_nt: TGCAGTGCCAAAATACGGGACAGCCATTGGAAGACCCAGTACTTC
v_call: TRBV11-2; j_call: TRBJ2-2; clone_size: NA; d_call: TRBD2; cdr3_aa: CASSLDPRTSGSWANTGELFF; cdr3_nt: TGTGCCAGCAGCTTAGATCCTCGGACTAGCGGGAGCTGGGCTAACACCGGGGAGCTGTTTTTT
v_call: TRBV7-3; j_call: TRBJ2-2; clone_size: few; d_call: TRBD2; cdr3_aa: CASSRPGGTGELFF; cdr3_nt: TGTGCCAGCAGCCGACCCGGGGGGACCGGGGAGCTGTTTTTT
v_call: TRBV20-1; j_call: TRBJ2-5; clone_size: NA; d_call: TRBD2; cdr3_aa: CSALLAGQETQYF; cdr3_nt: TGCAGTGCTTTACTAGCGGGACAAGAGACCCAGTACTTC
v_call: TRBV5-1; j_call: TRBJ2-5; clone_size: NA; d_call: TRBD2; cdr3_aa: CASSLGTSGVGETQYF; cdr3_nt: TGCGCCAGCAGCTTAGGGACTAGCGGGGTCGGAGAGACCCAGTACTTC
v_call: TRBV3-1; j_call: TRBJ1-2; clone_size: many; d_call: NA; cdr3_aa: CASSQEREMGGYTF; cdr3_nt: TGTGCCAGCAGCCAAGAGCGGGAGATGGGTGGCTACACCTTC
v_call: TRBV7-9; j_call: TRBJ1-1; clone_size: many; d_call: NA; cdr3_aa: CASSPGRGGTEAFF; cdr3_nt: TGTGCCAGCAGCCCCGGGCGGGGAGGCACTGAAGCTTTCTTT
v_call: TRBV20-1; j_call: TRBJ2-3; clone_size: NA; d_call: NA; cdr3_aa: CSASYGSTDTQYF; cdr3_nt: TGCAGTGCTAGCTACGGTAGCACAGATACGCAGTATTTT